Presented here are 26 T cell receptor beta chains from one specimen sequenced in a study of stem cell transplantation in POMP-related autoinflammatory disease (dated by TCRdb to the early 2020s). What the time point label conveys for this sample: after hematopoietic stem cell transplant. Libraries were made using the immunoSEQ multiplex PCR assay. TCRdb obtained this table from immuneACCESS and retained in-frame rearrangements with V and J assigned. These tables miss some clones; where compared with another copy, unresolved V genes account for less than half of the shortfall, and the remainder is unexplained. The sample has 8,500 to 10,000 clones on record, about four fifths of them singletons. The ten largest clones take up around 5% of the sample. Sequenced material: CD4+ T cells from PBMCs, taken after stem cell transplantation. The receptors were gathered from a human patient with POMP-related autoinflammation and immune dysregulation (PRAID). Some T cells present after a transplant may be cells of the graft donor.

This clone turned up a few times. The rearrangement links TRBV7-9 to TRBJ1-5, with D unresolved. V gave up 1 base and J gave up 0 bases, with 10 bases separating them. The germline V gene has CDR1 SEHNR and CDR2 FQNEAQ (reference sequence). This CDR3 is 16 amino acids long. CDR3 bases: TGTGCCAGCAGCTTAGAGACGGGCTATAGCAATCAGCCCCAGCATTTT. Translating it yields CASSLETGYSNQPQHF.

V is TRBV19 and J is TRBJ2-1; maybe TRBD2 (6 bases). Trimming pared 1 base from V and 4 bases from J, leaving 14 bases between. This CDR3 has 16 amino acids. Germline-derived CDR1 and CDR2 are LNHDA and SQIVND (reference sequence). The DNA for the CDR3 is TGTGCCAGTAGTATAGCCCCCGCGGGGTGGTACAATGAGCAGTTCTTC. This gives the protein CASSIAPAGWYNEQFF.

A single count supports this clone. CDR3 DNA: TGTGCCAGCACTTTTACAGGGGCCGAGCAGTACTTC. Amino acids: CASTFTGAEQYF. The chain carries TRBV11-3 and TRBJ2-7, with 7 bases fitting TRBD1. The CDR3 has 12 amino acids. Trimming removed 7 bases from V and 6 bases from J; junction bases left unmatched: 6. Germline values: CDR1 SGHNT, CDR2 YENEEA.

DNA of the CDR3: TGCAGTGCTAGTAAGGCTAGCGGGAGGACCTTCGGCCACGAGCAGTACTTC. It specifies CSASKASGRTFGHEQYF. The chain uses TRBV20-1 and TRBJ2-7; 11 bases agree with TRBD2. V was clipped by 3 bases and J by 5 bases; unmatched bases: 15. Germline values: CDR1 DFQATT, CDR2 SNEGSKA (reference sequence). The CDR3 has 17 residues.

J is TRBJ2-3 and V is TRBV28; no reliable D call. V gave up 5 bases and J gave up 1 base, with 10 bases separating them. The CDR3 length is 14 residues. Germline loops: CDR1 MDHEN, CDR2 SYDVKM. The CDR3 DNA follows: TGTGCCAGCAGTCCGGGCCTTGGCACAGATACGCAGTATTTT. Its protein is CASSPGLGTDTQYF.

The table lists this clone with a few counts. This chain links TRBV30 with TRBJ1-5, with D unclear. CDR3 length equals 14 residues. V was pared by 1 base and J by 4 bases, with 11 bases between. CDR1 and CDR2 (germline): GTSNPN, SVGIG (reference sequence). CDR3 sequence reads: CAWSGVVGNQPQHF. The DNA for the CDR3 is TGTGCCTGGAGTGGGGTTGTCGGGAATCAGCCCCAGCATTTT.

The chain recombines TRBV5-4 with TRBJ2-7, with a weak D call TRBD1 (6 bases). The CDR3 covers 13 residues. Deletions cut 3 bases from V and 5 bases from J, with 12 bases between. Germline V lookup: CDR1 SGHNT, CDR2 YYREEE (reference sequence). The CDR3 DNA is TGTGCCAGCAGCTGGCATGGGGGCCACGAGCAGTACTTC. It yields the protein CASSWHGGHEQYF. Supplemented by reference TRBV5-4 and TRBJ2-7, the full variable domain reads ETGVTQSPTHLIKTRGQQVTLRCSSQSGHNTVSWYQQALGQGPQFIFQYYREEENGRGNFPPRFSGLQFPNYSSELNVNALELDDSALYLCASSWHGGHEQYFGPGTRLTVT.

This clone was observed a single time. The V and J genes are TRBV7-9 and TRBJ2-7; 10 nucleotides align to TRBD2. This CDR3 contains 16 residues. The ends lost 4 bases at V and 5 bases at J; junction bases unmatched: 11. From germline, CDR1 is SEHNR and CDR2 FQNEAQ (reference sequence). CDR3 DNA sequence: TGTGCCAGCAGCTACCGACAGACTAGCGGGCAACACGAGCAGTACTTC. This codes for CASSYRQTSGQHEQYF.

The rearrangement uses TRBV7-3 and TRBJ2-5; 7 nucleotides agree with TRBD1. The CDR3 is 14 residues long. Germline V gene lookup returns CDR1 SGHTA and CDR2 FQGTGA. After removal of 5 bases from V and 1 base from J, the junction contained 4 bases not matched to a gene. Here the CDR3 reads CASSRDRSQETQYF. The CDR3 DNA reads TGTGCCAGCAGCAGGGACAGATCCCAAGAGACCCAGTACTTC.

The chain has TRBV28 and TRBJ2-3; 12 nucleotides match TRBD2. CDR1 is MDHEN and CDR2 is SYDVKM in the germline V gene. The CDR3 contains 19 residues. Trimming removed 6 bases from V and 0 bases from J; junction bases left unmatched: 13. The CDR3, as DNA: TGTGCCAGCAGCCGCTGGACTAGCGGGAATATGGGGAGCACAGATACGCAGTATTTT. Translating gives CASSRWTSGNMGSTDTQYF.

This clone was found once. The chain employs TRBV3-1 (or the pseudogene TRBV3-2) and TRBJ2-3; 7 bases agree with TRBD2. The germline V gene encodes CDR1 LGHDT and CDR2 YNNKEL (reference sequence). This CDR3 contains 16 residues. V dropped 0 bases and J dropped 4; count of bases not matched to a gene: 7. CDR3 DNA: TGTGCCAGCAGCCAAGATCTAGCGGAAGGGGCAGATACGCAGTATTTT. It encodes CASSQDLAEGADTQYF.

This clone was counted a single time. The chain combines TRBV11-3 with TRBJ2-7; 9 positions agree with TRBD2. The CDR3 totals 15 residues. After removal of 4 bases from V and 6 bases from J, the junction contained 10 bases not matched to a gene. CDR1 is SGHNT, CDR2 YENEEA, per germline. DNA for the CDR3: TGTGCCAGCAGCTCCGGTAGCGGGAGCTTTTCCGAGCAGTACTTC. Translating it yields CASSSGSGSFSEQYF.

V and J are TRBV5-1 and TRBJ2-2, with TRBD1 as a possible D gene (5 bases). V lost 0 bases, J lost 4 bases, and 7 bases lay in between. Germline assignment: CDR1 SGHRS and CDR2 YFSETQ. This CDR3 is built from 14 residues. The DNA for the CDR3 is TGCGCCAGCAGCTTGGGACAGACCACCGGGGAGCTGTTTTTT. Its protein is CASSLGQTTGELFF.

The chain carries TRBV5-1 and TRBJ2-3; 14 nucleotides match TRBD2. Germline loops: CDR1 SGHRS, CDR2 YFSETQ. V lost 4 bases and J lost 3; bases outside the gene matches: 7. This CDR3 comprises 17 residues. The CDR3 here is CASSPWTSGRRTDTQYF. The CDR3 region has the DNA TGCGCCAGCAGCCCCTGGACTAGCGGGAGGAGGACAGATACGCAGTATTTT.

The chain uses TRBV10-3 and TRBJ1-4; D may be TRBD1 (6 bases). The CDR3 is made up of 15 amino acids. Germline CDR1 is ENHRY and CDR2 is SYGVKD. The V end was cut by 0 bases, the J end by 7 bases, with 12 bases between. CDR3: CAISESLGGGEKLFF. The CDR3 region has the DNA TGTGCCATCAGTGAGTCTTTAGGGGGAGGTGAAAAACTGTTTTTT.

As for this clone: A read error may produce the germline difference seen at one junction end. The chain combines TRBV6-1 with TRBJ1-3; unclear D gene. Per the germline V gene, CDR1 is MNHNS and CDR2 is SASEGT. The CDR3 has 12 residues. The CDR3 here is CASNEVGNTIYF. In DNA, the CDR3 is TGTGCCAGCAATGAAGTAGGAAACACCATATATTTT.

V and J are TRBV19 and TRBJ2-3; TRBD2 is a possible D gene (6 bases). The CDR3 runs to 14 residues. V shed 4 bases and J shed 7 bases, with 15 bases lying between them. Germline lookup yields CDR1 LNHDA and CDR2 SQIVND (reference sequence). CDR3 protein: CASSKRAGGYTQYF. The CDR3 nucleotides are TGTGCCAGTAGTAAGAGGGCCGGGGGATATACGCAGTATTTT. Full variable domain (rest looked up from reference TRBV19 and TRBJ2-3): DGGITQSPKYLFRKEGQNVTLSCEQNLNHDAMYWYRQDPGQGLRLIYYSQIVNDFQKGDIAEGYSVSREKKESFPLTVTSAQKNPTAFYLCASSKRAGGYTQYFGPGTRLTVL.

The chain links TRBV7-9 to TRBJ2-3; possible D gene TRBD2, 6 bases. The CDR3 is made up of 13 amino acids. Germline-derived CDR1 and CDR2 are SEHNR and FQNEAQ (reference sequence). Trimming pared 3 bases from V and 4 bases from J, leaving 8 bases between. The CDR3: CASSFGGSDTQYF. As DNA, the CDR3 is TGTGCCAGCAGCTTTGGAGGGTCAGATACGCAGTATTTT.

The V call is TRBV19, the J call TRBJ1-5, with D hard to call. CDR3 length equals 12 residues. The V and J ends lost 8 bases and 3 bases respectively, with 8 bases between them. Germline lookup yields CDR1 LNHDA and CDR2 SQIVND (reference sequence). This chain's CDR3 is CASSAINQPQHF. For the CDR3, the DNA is TGTGCCAGTTCCGCCATCAATCAGCCCCAGCATTTT. Looking up the rest from reference TRBV19 and TRBJ1-5 gives the full variable domain: DGGITQSPKYLFRKEGQNVTLSCEQNLNHDAMYWYRQDPGQGLRLIYYSQIVNDFQKGDIAEGYSVSREKKESFPLTVTSAQKNPTAFYLCASSAINQPQHFGDGTRLSIL.

The chain uses TRBV18 and TRBJ2-3; D assignment may be TRBD1 or TRBD2 (5 bases each). This CDR3 has 15 amino acids. Between the trimmed V and J ends, which lost 0 bases and 10 bases, there was a span of 17 bases. Germline assignment: CDR1 KGHSH and CDR2 LQKENI. CDR3 sequence reads: CASSPPERGGEPQYF. The DNA for the CDR3 is TGTGCCAGCTCACCACCGGAGAGGGGTGGTGAACCGCAGTATTTT.

This clone was observed a single time. The chain recombines TRBV7-6 with TRBJ2-5; the D gene is possibly TRBD2 (6 bases). In germline, CDR1 is SGHVS, CDR2 FNYEAQ. Deletions cut 5 bases from V and 5 bases from J, with 21 bases between. The CDR3 is 16 amino acids. The CDR3 DNA reads as TGTGCCAGCAGCCTAAGGCACCGGGGAGGAGGGGAGACCCAGTACTTC. Translating it yields CASSLRHRGGGETQYF. The full variable domain, its missing parts supplied by reference TRBV7-6 and TRBJ2-5, is GAGVSQSPRYKVTKRGQDVALRCDPISGHVSLYWYRQALGQGPEFLTYFNYEAQQDKSGLPNDRFSAERPEGSISTLTIQRTEQRDSAMYRCASSLRHRGGGETQYFGPGTRLLVL.

The CDR3 loop reads CASSFWSGRPSYNEQFF. The CDR3 coding sequence is TGTGCCAGCAGCTTTTGGTCGGGACGGCCCTCCTACAATGAGCAGTTCTTC. This chain joins TRBV5-5 and TRBJ2-1, with D perhaps assigned TRBD1 or TRBD2 (5 bases each). Between the trimmed V and J ends, which lost 2 bases and 0 bases, there was a span of 15 bases. CDR1 is SGHKS and CDR2 is YYEKEE in the germline V gene (reference sequence). The CDR3 runs 17 residues.

The chain joins TRBV24-1 to TRBJ2-1; 9 bases are shared with TRBD2. Germline CDR1 KGHDR, CDR2 SFDVKD. The CDR3 extends over 15 amino acids. The ends lost 3 bases at V and 7 bases at J; junction bases unmatched: 6. The CDR3 protein is CATSDPGLARNEQFF. DNA of the CDR3: TGTGCCACCAGTGATCCTGGACTAGCGAGGAATGAGCAGTTCTTC.

In DNA form, the CDR3 reads TGCGCCAGCAGATTAGCGGGGAGCTCCTACGAGCAGTACTTC. Translation gives CASRLAGSSYEQYF. The chain recombines TRBV10-2 with TRBJ2-7, with TRBD2 matching over 8 bases. Germline values: CDR1 WSHSY, CDR2 SAAADI. V was pared by 6 bases and J by 0 bases, with 4 bases of the junction left unmatched. The CDR3 runs to 14 residues.

This rearrangement joins TRBV3-1 (or the pseudogene TRBV3-2) to TRBJ2-1; D gene unclear. The ends were cut back, 4 bases at V and 9 bases at J, with 13 bases in the middle. The length of the CDR3 is 13 residues. Looked up from germline, CDR1 is LGHDT and CDR2 is YNNKEL (reference sequence). This CDR3 is CASSLFKATEQFF. In nucleotides, the CDR3 is TGTGCCAGCAGCCTATTTAAAGCGACTGAGCAGTTCTTC.

J is TRBJ2-5 and V is TRBV30, with 8 bases that match TRBD2. The CDR3 length is 12 residues. V shed 4 bases and J 4 bases; nucleotides not matched to a gene: 2. Germline V gene data show CDR1 as GTSNPN and CDR2 as SVGIG (reference sequence). DNA of the CDR3: TGTGCCTGGAAGCTAGCGGGAGAGACCCAGTACTTC. Translating it yields CAWKLAGETQYF.